A selection of T cell receptor beta chains follows, all from one sample in a study of cytomegalovirus exposure and HLA in healthy donors. Profiling relied on immunoSEQ multiplex PCR, and the TCRdb table lists in-frame clones only, not all of them. The sample has 150,000 to 200,000 clones, roughly 85% seen once. Sequences were obtained from PBMCs. The receptors here all came from a woman between 45 and 60 years old in good health and CMV-seronegative. Each CDR3 is given with its conserved first and last residue. A D gene is named only where the DNA matches it firmly. Some rows mark clone size as missing; the rest say once, few, many or name a class of expanded clone.

v_call	clone_size	j_call	d_call	cdr3_aa	cdr3_nt
TRBV29-1	NA	TRBJ1-2	NA	CSEATVNYGYTF	TGCAGCGAAGCGACAGTTAACTATGGCTACACCTTC
TRBV9	NA	TRBJ1-3	NA	CASSVYRTLTDTSGNTIYF	TGTGCCAGCAGCGTATATAGGACACTCACTGATACCTCTGGAAACACCATATATTTT
TRBV19	NA	TRBJ2-7	TRBD1	CASSWDRRAYEQYF	TGTGCCAGTAGTTGGGACAGGCGAGCCTACGAGCAGTACTTC
TRBV7-3	NA	TRBJ2-2	TRBD2	CASSSGLAGGMAGELFF	TGTGCCAGCAGCTCGGGACTAGCAGGAGGGATGGCCGGGGAGCTGTTTTTT
TRBV18	few	TRBJ2-1	TRBD1	CASSPGQGPYNEQFF	TGTGCCAGCTCACCGGGACAGGGGCCCTACAATGAGCAGTTCTTC
TRBV19	NA	TRBJ2-7	NA	CASISGIDYEQYF	TGTGCCAGTATATCGGGGATCGACTACGAGCAGTACTTC
TRBV5-1	NA	TRBJ2-5	NA	CASSGRGLVVETQYF	TGCGCCAGCAGCGGAAGGGGACTGGTTGTTGAGACCCAGTACTTC
TRBV18	NA	TRBJ1-5	NA	CASSPQGNNQPQHF	TGTGCCAGCTCACCACAGGGGAACAATCAGCCCCAGCATTTT
TRBV14	NA	TRBJ2-7	TRBD2	CASSLAWGLAGGEQYF	TGTGCCAGCAGCCTAGCGTGGGGACTAGCGGGAGGCGAGCAGTACTTC
TRBV5-1	NA	TRBJ2-1	NA	CASSFSRGNNEQFF	TGCGCCAGCAGCTTTTCGAGGGGGAACAATGAGCAGTTCTTC
TRBV28	NA	TRBJ1-6	TRBD1	CASSFRDRHNSPLHF	TGTGCCAGCAGTTTCCGGGACAGGCATAATTCACCCCTCCACTTT
TRBV18	NA	TRBJ1-4	TRBD1	CASSPGQWAEKLFF	TGTGCCAGCTCTCCGGGACAGTGGGCAGAAAAACTGTTTTTT
TRBV10-1	NA	TRBJ2-1	NA	CASSEGGNIYNEQFF	TGCGCCAGCAGTGAAGGCGGTAACATATACAATGAGCAGTTCTTC
TRBV5-1	NA	TRBJ1-2	TRBD1	CASSLGDRRLLNYGYTF	TGCGCCAGCAGCTTGGGGGACAGGAGACTACTTAACTATGGCTACACCTTC
TRBV18	NA	TRBJ2-7	TRBD1	CASSPWTGSEQYF	TGTGCCAGCTCACCATGGACAGGGAGCGAGCAGTACTTC
TRBV15	NA	TRBJ2-7	TRBD2	CATSGSGRAAEQYF	TGTGCCACCAGCGGTAGCGGGAGGGCCGCCGAGCAGTACTTC
TRBV21-1	NA	TRBJ1-1	NA	CASSKGVRGNTEAFF	TGTGCCAGCAGCAAAGGGGTCAGGGGTAACACTGAAGCTTTCTTT
TRBV29-1	NA	TRBJ1-3	TRBD1	CSVRTGSSGNTIYF	TGCAGCGTTCGGACAGGATCCTCTGGAAACACCATATATTTT
TRBV2	once	TRBJ2-1	NA	CASRRAGASEQFF	TGTGCCAGCAGGCGGGCGGGGGCGAGTGAGCAGTTCTTC
TRBV10-3	NA	TRBJ2-1	TRBD1	CAISTGQGRSEQFF	TGTGCCATCAGCACGGGACAGGGGCGGAGTGAGCAGTTCTTC
TRBV5-4	NA	TRBJ2-1	TRBD2	CAGTSGGNEQFF	TGTGCCGGGACTAGCGGGGGAAATGAGCAGTTCTTC
TRBV7-9	NA	TRBJ2-7	NA	CSSSPFSGEQYF	TGTTCCAGCAGCCCCTTTTCGGGGGAGCAGTACTTC
TRBV5-1	NA	TRBJ2-7	NA	CASSLEASADEQYF	TGCGCCAGCAGCTTAGAAGCTAGCGCAGACGAGCAGTACTTC
TRBV7-9	few	TRBJ2-3	TRBD2	CASSLEAGGPTDTQYF	TGTGCCAGCAGCTTAGAGGCGGGAGGGCCCACAGATACGCAGTATTTT
TRBV14	NA	TRBJ1-6	NA	CASSQYSYNSPLHF	TGTGCCAGCAGCCAGTACTCCTATAATTCACCCCTCCACTTT
TRBV11-2	NA	TRBJ2-2	TRBD2	CASSLGLAGNYGELFF	TGTGCCAGCAGCTTAGGACTAGCGGGGAATTACGGGGAGCTGTTTTTT
TRBV19	few	TRBJ1-1	NA	CASSIAGQLNTEAFF	TGTGCCAGTAGTATAGCCGGACAACTGAACACTGAAGCTTTCTTT
TRBV7-3	NA	TRBJ2-3	NA	CASSLTGVVTDTQYF	TGTGCCAGCAGCTTAACGGGAGTAGTCACAGATACGCAGTATTTT
TRBV7-2	NA	TRBJ1-5	NA	CASSLAGLKNQPQHF	TGTGCCAGCAGCTTAGCGGGACTAAAAAATCAGCCCCAGCATTTT
TRBV5-1	NA	TRBJ2-1	TRBD1	CASSLTGQGQSSYNEQFF	TGCGCCAGCAGCTTGACGGGACAGGGCCAGAGCTCCTACAATGAGCAGTTCTTC
TRBV30	NA	TRBJ2-2	TRBD1	CAWTPRWPGTVARAGELFF	TGTGCCTGGACCCCCCGGTGGCCGGGGACAGTGGCGAGGGCCGGGGAGCTGTTTTTT
TRBV23-1	few	TRBJ2-7	TRBD1	CASSLIDRGSYEQYF	TGCGCCAGCAGTCTCATCGACAGGGGCTCCTACGAGCAGTACTTC
TRBV7-9	NA	TRBJ2-7	TRBD2	CASSLEGLAGTYSYEQYF	TGTGCCAGCAGCTTAGAAGGACTAGCGGGAACCTACTCCTACGAGCAGTACTTC
TRBV5-1	NA	TRBJ2-3	TRBD2	CASSDRLAPSTDTQYF	TGCGCCAGCAGCGACCGACTAGCGCCTAGCACAGATACGCAGTATTTT
TRBV11-1	NA	TRBJ2-5	NA	CASSRDPRGETQYF	TGTGCCAGCAGCCGGGACCCTCGGGGGGAGACCCAGTACTTC
TRBV11-2	NA	TRBJ1-1	TRBD1	CASSLDEYRDRGEDTEAFF	TGTGCCAGCAGCTTAGATGAATACCGGGACAGGGGAGAAGACACTGAAGCTTTCTTT
TRBV30	NA	TRBJ2-7	NA	CAWSYSQEQYF	TGTGCCTGGAGTTATAGCCAAGAGCAGTACTTC
TRBV4-1	NA	TRBJ2-1	TRBD2	CASSQESPGGRTLLTGQFF	TGCGCCAGCAGCCAAGAATCGCCGGGAGGGAGGACTCTGCTCACTGGGCAGTTCTTC
TRBV28	NA	TRBJ2-5	TRBD2	CASSLELAGVGKETQYF	TGTGCCAGCAGTTTGGAGCTAGCGGGAGTCGGAAAAGAGACCCAGTACTTC
TRBV28	NA	TRBJ2-7	TRBD2	CASSLEGLAGDEQYF	TGTGCCAGCAGTTTAGAAGGACTAGCGGGAGACGAGCAGTACTTC
TRBV7-2	few	TRBJ2-7	TRBD2	CASRGGSSYEQYF	TGTGCCAGCAGGGGCGGGAGCTCCTACGAGCAGTACTTC
TRBV9	NA	TRBJ2-1	TRBD2	CASSAPGLPYNEQFF	TGTGCCAGCAGCGCTCCGGGACTACCCTACAATGAGCAGTTCTTC
TRBV7-9	NA	TRBJ2-3	NA	CASSPGAGGRETDTQYF	TGTGCCAGCAGCCCGGGGGCAGGGGGTAGAGAGACAGATACGCAGTATTTT
TRBV28	NA	TRBJ1-4	TRBD1	CASSTGQFNEKLFF	TGTGCCAGCAGTACGGGACAGTTTAATGAAAAACTGTTTTTT
TRBV19	NA	TRBJ2-3	TRBD2	CASSFSLEREGRDTQYF	TGTGCCAGTAGTTTCTCTCTAGAGCGGGAGGGCCGAGATACGCAGTATTTT
TRBV27	once	TRBJ2-3	TRBD2	CASSSRLAGSPDTQYF	TGTGCCAGCAGTTCGCGACTAGCCGGTTCCCCAGATACGCAGTATTTT
TRBV11-2	NA	TRBJ2-7	TRBD1	CASSSGQGQLYEQYF	TGTGCCAGCAGCTCCGGACAGGGCCAGCTCTACGAGCAGTACTTC
TRBV6-5	NA	TRBJ1-3	NA	CASSRQVGAGNTIYF	TGTGCCAGCAGCCGACAGGTAGGGGCTGGAAACACCATATATTTT
TRBV7-2	NA	TRBJ2-7	TRBD2	CASSLMGGLAGDHEQYF	TGTGCCAGCAGCTTAATGGGAGGACTAGCGGGAGACCACGAGCAGTACTTC
TRBV4-1	few	TRBJ1-6	NA	CASSQEVTAGGSPLHF	TGCGCCAGCAGCCAAGAAGTGACAGCCGGTGGTTCACCCCTCCACTTT
TRBV28	NA	TRBJ1-5	NA	CASSLTGGGQPQHF	TGTGCCAGCAGTTTAACGGGGGGCGGGCAGCCCCAGCATTTT
TRBV18	NA	TRBJ2-1	NA	CASSPGTSADNEQFF	TGTGCCAGCTCACCCGGGACATCCGCGGACAATGAGCAGTTCTTC
TRBV5-1	NA	TRBJ2-1	TRBD2	CASSGLAGVIAGYNEQFF	TGCGCCAGCAGCGGGCTAGCGGGAGTTATAGCGGGGTACAATGAGCAGTTCTTC